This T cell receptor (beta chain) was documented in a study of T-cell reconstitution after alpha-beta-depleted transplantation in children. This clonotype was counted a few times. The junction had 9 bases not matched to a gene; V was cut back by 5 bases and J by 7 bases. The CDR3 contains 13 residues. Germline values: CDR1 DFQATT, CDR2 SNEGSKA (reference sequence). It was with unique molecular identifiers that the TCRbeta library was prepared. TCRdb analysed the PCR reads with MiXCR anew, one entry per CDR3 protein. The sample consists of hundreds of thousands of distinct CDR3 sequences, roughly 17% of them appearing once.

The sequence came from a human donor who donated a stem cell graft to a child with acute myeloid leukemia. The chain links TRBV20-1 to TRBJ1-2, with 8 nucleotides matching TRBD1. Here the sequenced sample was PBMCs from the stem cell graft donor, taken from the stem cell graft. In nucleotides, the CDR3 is TGCAGTGCTCAAAGCTCGGACAGGGCTGGCTACACCTTC. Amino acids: CSAQSSDRAGYTF.